This T cell receptor (beta chain) was captured in a study of regulatory T cells in long-lasting Graves disease (dated by TCRdb to about 2021). About the full investigation: Persistent Graves' disease meant more than 5 years of antithyroid drug treatment with TSH receptor autoantibodies that stayed positive. Persistent Graves' disease patients were compared with newly diagnosed Graves' disease patients by peripheral blood TCR sequencing and RNA sequencing. The study was conducted in China and was registered as a clinical trial. A total of about 35 samples underwent TCR sequencing: some 13 from persistent and roughly 20 from newly diagnosed Graves' disease patients. Antithyroid drugs had been taken for 8.5 to 11 years on average by persistent Graves' disease patients in the clinical cohort.

A few counts support this clonotype. Its target antigen remains unknown. Nothing much larger sits one base from this clone, and base qualities are not available. According to the study, the label for this sample's time point signals: persistent/refractory GD, antithyroid drugs over 5 years with positive TRAb. For both TCR sequencing and RNA sequencing, RNA was extracted from PBMCs in TRIzol. Graves' disease was diagnosed according to American Thyroid Association guidelines. The patients came from an endocrinology department in Xi'an, China. Each patient gave approximately 9.7 milliliters of peripheral blood, collected in an EDTA anticoagulant tube. Ficoll Paque Plus density gradient separation was used to isolate PBMCs, and no further T cell sorting was performed. An Agilent 2100 Bioanalyzer and agarose gel were used to assess RNA quality, and a NanoDrop 2000 was used to measure RNA concentration.

Library construction relied on multiplex PCR. The run used an Illumina HiSeq 4000. TCR beta libraries were built with iRepertoire HTBI primers and Arm-PCR amplification of CDR3 regions. PCR products were gel purified before sequencing. From the authors' description of their analysis: Gene usage analysis of CDR3 amino acid clonotypes relied on the roughly 64 TRBV and 14 TRBJ segments identified across samples. COPE and FqMerger were used to merge the filtered high-quality paired reads into contigs. Contigs were aligned with BLAST to IMGT TRBV, TRBD and TRBJ reference genes, and CDR3 was defined per IMGT. Any clonotype with a frequency above 0.1% was counted as a highly expanded clone. Repertoire diversity was measured by Shannon entropy, and V-J evenness by the Gini coefficient. Public clonotypes were defined as clonotypes shared by more than one individual. The public reads were reanalyzed by TCRdb: fastp trimming at Q25, MiXCR alignment, in-frame beta chains only. CDR3 protein sequences are deduplicated, and each keeps its most common genes and DNA. The V and J calls come from TCRdb's annotation, not from the publication. The table for this sample lists around 450,000 distinct CDR3 sequences; 20% to 25% of them were counted only once. The ten most abundant clones make up 7% to 9% of the sample.

General study outcomes and caveats: Compared with newly diagnosed patients, patients with persistent Graves' disease had lower TCR Shannon entropy and fewer highly expanded clones, which suggests clonal expansion. Sequencing and analysis were limited to the TCR beta chain. The authors noted that the small sample size was a limitation that may lower accuracy. Only peripheral blood was studied, because thyroid tissue, the primary lesion, was inaccessible. More public clonotypes were shared among persistent patients (about 2,800) than among newly diagnosed patients (966). Preferential use of TRBV28, TRBJ1-2 and TRBJ2-5 was observed in persistent disease, whereas TRBV20-1 and TRBJ2-1 were favored in newly diagnosed disease.

Inclusive of the bounding cysteine and phenylalanine, the CDR3 is 16 residues long. Only the CDR3 part of the read is kept: 48 bases, read in frame from the first base. V sheds 1 base and J sheds 4 bases, leaving 16 bases between their ends. The germline V gene gives CDR1 as SGHTA and CDR2 as FQGNSA. This sequence uses TRBV7-2 and TRBJ1-2, with the D gene not confidently named. This specimen consisted of peripheral blood mononuclear cells (PBMCs), obtained when the disease was refractory, from a patient treated with antithyroid drugs. The sequence was obtained from a female donor with Graves disease. The DNA is TGTGCCAGCAGCTTAGAAACTAGGGAGATCCCCTATGGCTACACCTTC. This gives the protein CASSLETREIPYGYTF.